This passage covers 29 T cell receptor beta chains from one sample sequenced in a study of shared clonotypes between healthy human individuals. The assay was immunoSEQ multiplex PCR, and TCRdb's table has in-frame clones only and misses some. The table shows roughly 2.5 million clones, with around nine tenths occurring only once. Sequenced input: naive CD4+ T cells sorted from blood. Subset reported: CD45RA+ positively selected. Receptors originate from a man aged 18 to 29 in good health.

V gene TRBV18 combines with J gene TRBJ2-3, with 9 positions matching TRBD2. Per germline, CDR1 KGHSH and CDR2 LQKENI. Germline trimming cut 0 bases from V and 8 bases from J; bases unmatched to any gene: 0. CDR3 length equals 13 residues. The CDR3 nucleotides read TGTGCCAGCTCACCACCGACTAGCGGTACGCAGTATTTT. It encodes CASSPPTSGTQYF.

The chain combines TRBV2 with TRBJ1-2; maybe TRBD1 (5 bases). V lost 4 bases to trimming and J lost 6 bases, with 12 bases between them. Germline V gene data show CDR1 as SNHLY and CDR2 as FYNNEI. The CDR3 is 13 residues long. CDR3 sequence reads: CASSVRQTDGYTF. DNA of the CDR3: TGTGCCAGCAGTGTTCGACAGACGGATGGCTACACCTTC.

The rearrangement uses TRBV9 and TRBJ2-2; D perhaps matches TRBD1 (5 bases). The CDR3 is 15 residues long. Trimming took 2 bases from V and 6 from J, leaving 14 bases between them. Germline V lookup: CDR1 SGDLS, CDR2 YYNGEE. The CDR3 DNA follows: TGTGCCAGCAGCGTTGAAGCCATGGGGCCCGGGGAGCTGTTTTTT. Encoded protein: CASSVEAMGPGELFF.

V is TRBV7-9 and J is TRBJ1-4, with TRBD1 as a possible D gene (6 bases). The length of the CDR3 is 17 residues. Germline CDR1 and CDR2: SEHNR and FQNEAQ (reference sequence). Trimming cost V 5 bases and J 7 bases, with 23 bases left between them. DNA for the CDR3: TGTGCCAGCAGCCCCTTTTTGGGTGGGGGCATGAGTGAAAAACTGTTTTTT. Translating gives CASSPFLGGGMSEKLFF.

About this clone itself: Distinct nucleotide sequences in the sample also encode this CDR3. The rearrangement joins TRBV6-5 to TRBJ1-2, with no clear D. Per germline, CDR1 MNHEY and CDR2 SVGAGI. This CDR3 region has 14 residues. V lost 0 bases and J 2 bases, leaving 7 bases between the germline ends. For the CDR3, the DNA is TGTGCCAGCAGTTACTCGAACGGAAACTATGGCTACACCTTC. Its translation: CASSYSNGNYGYTF.

Comment on this clone: The same CDR3 also results from other DNA sequences found in this sample. The V gene is TRBV5-1, the J gene TRBJ2-7; weak D call: TRBD2 (7 bases). V was trimmed by 0 bases and J by 2 bases, leaving 12 bases between them. The CDR3 loop spans 15 amino acids. The V gene's germline CDR1 is SGHRS and CDR2 YFSETQ. The CDR3 DNA reads as TGCGCCAGCAGCTTGGCATCGGGGGGCGCCTACGAGCAGTACTTC. Translating gives CASSLASGGAYEQYF.

Concerning this clone itself: Other nucleotide sequences from this sample produce the same CDR3. This rearrangement joins TRBV30 to TRBJ1-3; D might be TRBD1 (5 bases). V lost 2 bases and J 3 bases, leaving 11 bases between the germline ends. This CDR3 is 14 amino acids long. Germline CDR1 reads GTSNPN; CDR2 reads SVGIG (reference sequence). The CDR3 loop reads CAWSSGTLGNTIYF. CDR3 nucleotide sequence: TGTGCCTGGAGTAGTGGGACGCTTGGAAACACCATATATTTT.

The rearrangement links TRBV4-3 to TRBJ2-2; 11 bases agree with TRBD2. The germline gives CDR1 LGHNA, CDR2 YSLEER. Trimming removed 4 bases from V and 3 bases from J; junction bases left unmatched: 10. The CDR3 length is 18 residues. CDR3 residues: CASSLWGLADYYTGELFF. The DNA for the CDR3 is TGCGCCAGCAGCCTATGGGGACTAGCGGATTATTACACCGGGGAGCTGTTTTTT.

The chain couples TRBV7-2 to TRBJ1-1, with D unclear. V shed 1 base and J shed 1 base, with 10 bases lying between them. The CDR3 extends over 15 amino acids. Germline lookup yields CDR1 SGHTA and CDR2 FQGNSA. CDR3 bases: TGTGCCAGCAGCTTAGATCCGGGGTGGAACACTGAAGCTTTCTTT. Its protein product is CASSLDPGWNTEAFF.

CDR3 nucleotide sequence: TGTGCCAGCAGTTTCTCCCTGGGGGCAGATGGCTATGGCTACACCTTC. This codes for CASSFSLGADGYGYTF. The V and J genes are TRBV28 and TRBJ1-2; maybe TRBD1 (6 bases). V was trimmed by 3 bases and J by 4 bases, leaving 18 bases between them. Looked up from germline, CDR1 is MDHEN and CDR2 is SYDVKM. The CDR3 totals 16 residues.

A note on this clone: Other DNA sequences in this specimen translate into the identical CDR3. The chain employs TRBV7-2 and TRBJ2-7; 8 bases fit TRBD2. Trimming removed 1 base from V and 3 bases from J; junction bases left unmatched: 5. Germline lookup yields CDR1 SGHTA and CDR2 FQGNSA. The CDR3 loop spans 15 amino acids. In nucleotides, the CDR3 is TGTGCCAGCAGCTTAGAGGGGGGACTAGGCTACGAGCAGTACTTC. Translation gives CASSLEGGLGYEQYF.

In the case of this clone: Distinct nucleotide sequences in the sample also encode this CDR3. This chain joins TRBV28 and TRBJ1-2; 9 nucleotides line up with TRBD1. Germline CDR1 and CDR2: MDHEN and SYDVKM. The CDR3 has 13 amino acids. V lost 5 bases, J lost 8 bases, and 6 bases stayed unmatched. The DNA for the CDR3 is TGTGCCAGCAGTCCGGGACAGGGTGGAGGCTACACCTTC. Translating gives CASSPGQGGGYTF.

Remarks on this clone: The sample contains more than one DNA sequence encoding this CDR3. The CDR3 DNA follows: TGTGCCAGCAGCGTAGGACTAGCGGGCGGCCAAGAGACCCAGTACTTC. Protein: CASSVGLAGGQETQYF. V is TRBV9 and J is TRBJ2-5, with 10 bases aligning to TRBD2. CDR1 and CDR2 from the germline V gene are SGDLS and YYNGEE. V lost 0 bases and J lost 1; bases outside the gene matches: 3. The CDR3 is 16 amino acids. The full variable domain, in which reference TRBV9 and TRBJ2-5 provide the parts outside the CDR3, is DSGVTQTPKHLITATGQRVTLRCSPRSGDLSVYWYQQSLDQGLQFLIQYYNGEERAKGNILERFSAQQFPDLHSELNLSSLELGDSALYFCASSVGLAGGQETQYFGPGTRLLVL.

The chain links TRBV6-6 to TRBJ2-7; weak D call: TRBD2 (6 bases). V was pared by 4 bases and J by 7 bases, with 14 bases between. Germline CDR1 reads MNHNY; CDR2 reads SVGAGI (reference sequence). The CDR3 runs 13 residues. In DNA, the CDR3 is TGTGCCAGCAGTTCACCGGAGACTAGGGAGCAGTACTTC. Translating it yields CASSSPETREQYF.

A note on this clone: At the DNA level, this CDR3 is encoded by other sequences in the same sample as well. The J gene is TRBJ2-7, the V gene TRBV9; 9 bases agree with TRBD1. The CDR3 length is 14 residues. Germline V gene sequence: CDR1 SGDLS, CDR2 YYNGEE. V lost 3 bases, J lost 4 bases, and 5 bases stayed unmatched. The CDR3 sequence is CASSAQGAGYEQYF. The CDR3 DNA is TGTGCCAGCAGCGCACAGGGGGCGGGATACGAGCAGTACTTC. Combining the CDR3 with reference TRBV9 and TRBJ2-7 gives the whole variable domain DSGVTQTPKHLITATGQRVTLRCSPRSGDLSVYWYQQSLDQGLQFLIQYYNGEERAKGNILERFSAQQFPDLHSELNLSSLELGDSALYFCASSAQGAGYEQYFGPGTRLTVT.

The chain employs TRBV28 and TRBJ1-5, with 9 bases lining up with TRBD1. There are 17 residues in the CDR3. J lost 4 bases, V lost 0 bases, and 7 bases had no gene match. Germline CDR1 MDHEN, CDR2 SYDVKM. The CDR3 coding sequence is TGTGCCAGCAGTTTATGGGTAACAGGGGGCGTAAATCAGCCCCAGCATTTT. Amino acids: CASSLWVTGGVNQPQHF.

The chain has TRBV7-8 and TRBJ2-1; D is possibly TRBD2 (7 bases). Germline CDR1 reads SGHVS; CDR2 reads FQNEAQ. The CDR3 consists of 15 residues. The ends were cut back, 5 bases at V and 9 bases at J, with 20 bases in the middle. Here the CDR3 reads CASSTGTTRSIEQFF. In nucleotides, the CDR3 is TGTGCCAGCAGCACAGGGACTACCAGAAGTATTGAGCAGTTCTTC. Full variable domain (outside the CDR3, taken from reference TRBV7-8 and TRBJ2-1): GAGVSQSPRYKVAKRGQDVALRCDPISGHVSLFWYQQALGQGPEFLTYFQNEAQLDKSGLPSDRFFAERPEGSVSTLKIQRTQQEDSAVYLCASSTGTTRSIEQFFGPGTRLTVL.

As for this clone: Other DNA sequences within the sample encode an identical CDR3. The rearrangement uses TRBV4-3 and TRBJ2-7, with 7 bases matching TRBD2. The V gene end was trimmed by 1 base and the J gene end by 1 base; junction bases not matched to a gene: 4. Germline values: CDR1 LGHNA, CDR2 YSLEER. CDR3 size: 15 residues. CDR3 sequence reads: CASSQAASGSYEQYF. The CDR3 DNA is TGCGCCAGCAGCCAAGCCGCTAGCGGATCCTACGAGCAGTACTTC.

J is TRBJ2-3 and V is TRBV5-4; 9 bases fit TRBD2. The CDR3 has 18 residues. V was clipped by 0 bases and J by 1 base; unmatched bases: 9. In germline, CDR1 is SGHNT, CDR2 YYREEE (reference sequence). The CDR3 coding sequence is TGTGCCAGCAGCTTGGGAGGGCGGGAGGGCCTAGGCACAGATACGCAGTATTTT. It encodes CASSLGGREGLGTDTQYF.

The chain joins TRBV19 to TRBJ1-5; 12 bases line up with TRBD1. Germline assignment: CDR1 LNHDA and CDR2 SQIVND (reference sequence). The CDR3 has 18 residues. Trimming took 5 bases from V and 3 from J; bases not matched to a gene: 11. DNA for the CDR3: TGTGCCAGTAGTGACCACCCGGGGACAGGGGGCTTCAATCAGCCCCAGCATTTT. Amino acid sequence: CASSDHPGTGGFNQPQHF.

The chain employs TRBV5-4 and TRBJ1-6; 10 bases align to TRBD1. From germline, CDR1 is SGHNT and CDR2 YYREEE (reference sequence). This CDR3 is built from 16 residues. V lost 4 bases to trimming and J lost 2 bases; unmatched junction nucleotides: 3. The DNA of the CDR3 is TGTGCCAGCAGCGCGACAGGGGGCACCTATAATTCACCCCTCCACTTT. This translates into CASSATGGTYNSPLHF. The full variable domain, rest sourced from reference TRBV5-4 and TRBJ1-6, is ETGVTQSPTHLIKTRGQQVTLRCSSQSGHNTVSWYQQALGQGPQFIFQYYREEENGRGNFPPRFSGLQFPNYSSELNVNALELDDSALYLCASSATGGTYNSPLHFGNGTRLTVT.

The table lists this clone with a count of one. The rearrangement uses TRBV6-4 and TRBJ2-3; no reliable D call. V dropped 4 bases and J dropped 6 bases, with 11 bases sitting between them. The CDR3 extends over 13 amino acids. Looked up from germline, CDR1 is MRHNA and CDR2 is SNTAGT. CDR3 region: CASSAQELDTQYF. CDR3 sequence (DNA): TGTGCCAGCAGTGCCCAAGAGCTGGATACGCAGTATTTT.

Note on this clone: Other DNA sequences from this sample encode an identical CDR3 as well. The chain carries TRBV5-1 and TRBJ1-2, with D possibly TRBD1 on 6 matching bases. Trimming cost V 2 bases and J 4 bases, with 9 bases left between them. This CDR3 is built from 13 residues. The germline gives CDR1 SGHRS, CDR2 YFSETQ. The CDR3 DNA is TGCGCCAGCAGCTTTAGGGGGGGCTATGGCTACACCTTC. This gives the protein CASSFRGGYGYTF.

J is TRBJ1-1 and V is TRBV18, with D maybe TRBD1 (6 bases). The V gene's germline CDR1 is KGHSH and CDR2 LQKENI. Deletions cut 3 bases from V and 4 bases from J, with 12 bases between. This CDR3 has 14 residues. CDR3 DNA: TGTGCCAGCTCACCCCGGGTAGGGGGCACTGAAGCTTTCTTT. It specifies CASSPRVGGTEAFF.

The chain has TRBV5-1 and TRBJ2-3, with D maybe TRBD1 (6 bases). Trimming left V 4 bases short and J 2 bases short, with 17 bases between. The CDR3 is made up of 16 amino acids. Germline V gives CDR1 SGHRS, CDR2 YFSETQ. DNA of the CDR3: TGCGCCAGCAGCCCCAGGGGCCCTGTCAACACAGATACGCAGTATTTT. This translates into CASSPRGPVNTDTQYF.

The rearrangement links TRBV10-3 to TRBJ2-3; D call uncertain. The germline CDR1 and CDR2 sequences are ENHRY and SYGVKD. The CDR3 is made up of 15 amino acids. Trimming removed 4 bases from V and 4 bases from J, with 15 bases in between. In nucleotides, the CDR3 is TGTGCCATCAGTGTAGGTCTAAAGATGGCAGATACGCAGTATTTT. Translating gives CAISVGLKMADTQYF.

V usage is TRBV4-1 and J usage is TRBJ1-2; 12 bases map to TRBD1. The CDR3 length is 16 residues. Germline V gene sequence: CDR1 MGHRA, CDR2 YSYEKL. V shed 3 bases, J shed 6 bases, and the junction held 8 bases outside the gene matches. The CDR3 DNA sequence: TGCGCCAGCAGCCAGGGGACAGGGGGCTTCCTCCATGGCTACACCTTC. It specifies CASSQGTGGFLHGYTF.

The V and J genes are TRBV20-1 and TRBJ1-3, with a tentative D call TRBD1 (6 bases). Germline V lookup: CDR1 DFQATT, CDR2 SNEGSKA (reference sequence). V was pared by 5 bases and J by 8 bases, with 10 bases between. The CDR3 has 11 amino acids. In nucleotides, the CDR3 is TGCAGTGCTGAACAGGGCCACACCATATATTTT. Amino acids: CSAEQGHTIYF.

The V call is TRBV11-2, the J call TRBJ1-2; D remains unclear. The CDR3 is 12 amino acids. Trimming pared 1 base from V and 3 bases from J, leaving 3 bases between. Looked up from germline, CDR1 is SGHAT and CDR2 is FQNNGV. The CDR3 here is CASSLADYGYTF. CDR3 nucleotide sequence: TGTGCCAGCAGCTTAGCGGACTATGGCTACACCTTC.